This T cell receptor beta chain was observed in a study of T cells in Graves' hyperthyroidism and ophthalmopathy. TCR beta CDR3 sequences were amplified from RNA transcripts. First-round RT-PCR with HTBI primers amplified the TCR CDR3 region. Each CDR3 protein is one row after TCRdb ran MiXCR on the multiplex PCR reads. Of about 770,000 distinct CDR3 sequences listed, 18% are singletons. Overall study findings and caveats: Blood samples included most of the expanded thyroid clonotypes exceeding 0.001. Onset of ophthalmopathy came a median approximately 6.5 months after the model predicted it.

The CDR3 has 15 amino acids. The V end was cut by 2 bases, the J end by 10 bases, with 20 bases between. The germline gives CDR1 LNHDA, CDR2 SQIVND (reference sequence). A word on this clonotype: Its cognate antigen is unknown.

Uncontrolled infection, other autoimmune disease, pregnancy or lactation led to exclusion. The PBMCs had their origin in roughly 9.4 ml of fresh peripheral blood. Sequenced material: blood. This sequence joins TRBV19 and TRBJ1-1; tentative D call: TRBD1 (5 bases). The sequence derives from a woman in her 50s with Graves' hyperthyroidism that later progressed to Graves' ophthalmopathy. The chain's CDR3 is CASSILPGTSLVAFF. CDR3 in DNA: TGTGCCAGTAGTATACTCCCCGGGACTTCGTTGGTAGCTTTCTTT.